This T cell receptor beta chain was found in a study of blood T cell repertoires in COVID-19. Study-wide background: The United States, Italy and Spain provided the acute and convalescent COVID-19 samples. PBMCs, B-cell-depleted T cells, or T cells were the source of the cDNA or gDNA that made up the material.

Only one count was recorded for this clone. In the original analysis: The assay estimated nucleated cells by amplifying reference gene primers. Generated by immunoSEQ multiplex PCR, the TCRdb table keeps only in-frame clones and is missing some. V and J calls and clone size are as listed in that table; D and trimming were resolved from the DNA. The table records roughly 47,000 clones, roughly nine tenths of them present only once. This clonotype was obtained from a man between 65 and 85 years old with active COVID-19. The specimen was peripheral blood.

The CDR3 loop is CASSDDRGTEAFF. The CDR3 region has the DNA TGTGCCAGCAGTGATGACAGGGGCACTGAAGCTTTCTTT. V is TRBV6-4 and J is TRBJ1-1; TRBD1 matches at 8 bases. The CDR3 spans 13 residues. V shed 3 bases and J 4 bases; nucleotides not matched to a gene: 1. Germline CDR1 reads MRHNA; CDR2 reads SNTAGT.